These 20 T cell receptor beta chains were all obtained from the same sample, sequenced in a study of low-dose radiotherapy and immunotherapy resistance in tumors. Priming of first-strand cDNA relied on TRAV- and TRBV-specific primers (covering alpha and beta chains). With a V-primer adapter and a constant-region primer, TCRs were amplified for around 20 PCR cycles. Each CDR3 protein gets one entry after TCRdb re-called the reads with MiXCR. Altogether roughly 100,000 distinct CDR3 sequences are present, 20% to 25% being singletons, with the ten largest covering roughly 13%. Noted time point: after trial treatment. The treatment here: LDRT plus nivolumab, ipilimumab, low-dose cyclophosphamide and aspirin (RACIN trial). Specimen: PBMCs, collected after low-dose radiotherapy plus immunotherapy. These receptors were taken from a female donor with ovarian cancer.

This clonotype has just a few counts. This chain uses TRBV20-1 with TRBJ2-1, with a weak D call TRBD1 (5 bases). The CDR3 contains 11 residues. V gave up 0 bases and J gave up 16 bases, with 13 bases separating them. Germline V gene sequence: CDR1 DFQATT, CDR2 SNEGSKA (reference sequence). The CDR3 DNA is TGCAGTGCTAGAGATGTCAGGGAATATTTCTTC. Translation gives CSARDVREYFF.

This clonotype has ten or more counts. The gene calls are TRBV6-5 and TRBJ2-5; D may be TRBD2 (7 bases). The V gene's germline CDR1 is MNHEY and CDR2 SVGAGI. V was trimmed by 9 bases and J by 5 bases, leaving 16 bases between them. The CDR3 has 13 residues. This chain's CDR3 is CASGGGRWETQYF. The DNA for the CDR3 is TGTGCCAGTGGGGGGGGCCGGTGGGAGACCCAGTACTTC.

As for this clonotype: One end of the junction is discordant with germline, which a read error may explain. V is TRBV5-1 and J is TRBJ2-7, with 8 nucleotides matching TRBD2. CDR1 is SGHRS and CDR2 is YFSETQ in the germline V gene. This CDR3 spans 15 amino acids. CDR3: CASRLDGTSFDEQYF. Here the CDR3 DNA reads TGCGCCAGCAGATTGGATGGGACTAGTTTTGACGAGCAGTACTTC.

This clonotype came up many times. The chain combines TRBV10-3 with TRBJ1-5; possibly TRBD1 for D (6 bases). This CDR3 contains 15 residues. The germline V and J ends were trimmed by 6 bases and 0 bases, with 12 bases remaining between them. Germline CDR1 ENHRY, CDR2 SYGVKD. The chain's CDR3 is CAISAQGYSNQPQHF. The CDR3 nucleotides read TGTGCCATCAGCGCACAGGGTTATAGCAATCAGCCCCAGCATTTT.

This clonotype was observed a single time. V usage is TRBV5-5 and J usage is TRBJ2-1; D is unclear. V lost 0 bases and J lost 0, with 16 bases in between. CDR1 is SGHKS, CDR2 YYEKEE, per germline (reference sequence). This CDR3 region has 18 residues. The CDR3 here is CASSLEPRTQSSYNEQFF. The CDR3 nucleotides read TGTGCCAGCAGCTTGGAACCTCGGACCCAGAGCTCCTACAATGAGCAGTTCTTC.

This clonotype was detected ten times or more. A read error may account for a junction end that differs from germline. J is TRBJ1-6 and V is TRBV5-1; the match to TRBD1 covers 10 bases. CDR1 SGHRS and CDR2 YFSETQ come from the germline V gene. CDR3 length: 16 amino acids. This CDR3 reads CASSALPGTGDSPLHF. The CDR3 coding sequence is TGTGCCAGCAGCGCCCTCCCCGGGACAGGGGATTCACCCCTCCACTTT.

This clonotype occurred many times. V gene TRBV7-3 combines with J gene TRBJ2-2, with 7 bases aligning to TRBD2. V trimming: 2 bases; J trimming: 1 base; junction bases outside the gene matches: 10. The CDR3 is made up of 18 amino acids. Germline CDR1 reads SGHTA; CDR2 reads FQGTGA. The DNA for the CDR3 is TGTGCCAGCAGCTTATATGTGGGAGGGCGGGGGAACACCGGGGAGCTGTTTTTT. Amino acids: CASSLYVGGRGNTGELFF.

This clonotype was counted at least ten times. V and J are TRBV7-2 and TRBJ1-2; D unresolved. This CDR3 contains 13 residues. Trimming shortened V by 4 bases and J by 8 bases, and 14 bases separated the two germline ends. Germline V gives CDR1 SGHTA, CDR2 FQGNSA. CDR3 bases: TGTGCCAGCAGCTCGGGCTCACGGCCGGGCTACACCTTC. Encoded protein: CASSSGSRPGYTF.

This clonotype was counted many times. The rearrangement links TRBV5-1 to TRBJ1-1; a weak D match, TRBD1 (5 bases). CDR1 and CDR2 (germline): SGHRS, YFSETQ. Trimming pared 4 bases from V and 1 base from J, leaving 14 bases between. The CDR3 totals 15 residues. DNA of the CDR3: TGCGCCAGCAGCAGTCGGGGCAGCCAGAACACTGAAGCTTTCTTT. Translated, it gives CASSSRGSQNTEAFF.

This clonotype showed up many times. V is TRBV12-3 or TRBV12-4 and J is TRBJ2-7, with no clear D. The V end lost 6 bases, the J end lost 1 base, and 13 bases lay between the germline ends. This CDR3 spans 14 amino acids. The DNA of the CDR3 is TGTGCCAGCAGCCCCCATGACAAGTCCTACGAGCAGTACTTC. It encodes CASSPHDKSYEQYF.

This clonotype is labeled as medium-sized. A junction boundary mismatches the germline segment, possibly from a read error. This chain joins TRBV4-1 and TRBJ2-1; 9 positions match TRBD1. Germline CDR1 is MGHRA and CDR2 is YSYEKL. The CDR3 totals 14 residues. The CDR3 DNA is TGCGCCAGCAGTCAAGGGACAGGGTACAATGAGCAGTTCTTC. Its translation: CASSQGTGYNEQFF.

To note about this clonotype: At one of its ends the junction is not consistent with the germline gene, which may arise from a read error. The CDR3 is CASKRQESAYSPLNF. CDR3 in DNA: TGTGCCAGCAAGAGACAGGAATCGGCGTATTCACCCCTCAACTTT. This chain uses TRBV28 with TRBJ1-6; D might be TRBD1 (6 bases). The CDR3 spans 15 residues. Per the germline V gene, CDR1 is MDHEN and CDR2 is SYDVKM. Supplemented by reference TRBV28 and TRBJ1-6, the full variable domain reads DVKVTQSSRYLVKRTGEKVFLECVQDMDHENMFWYRQDPGLGLRLIYFSYDVKMKEKGDIPEGYSVSREKKERFSLILESASTNQTSMYLCASKRQESAYSPLNFGNGTRLTVT.

At least ten counts were recorded for this clonotype. The chain is built from TRBV29-1 and TRBJ2-1; 8 nucleotides align to TRBD2. J lost 4 bases, V lost 0 bases, and 17 bases had no gene match. The CDR3 consists of 19 residues. Germline CDR1 and CDR2: SQVTM and ANQGSEA. CDR3 region: CSVEDRGGRGRARYNEQFF. CDR3 sequence (DNA): TGCAGCGTTGAAGATCGGGGGGGACGAGGGAGGGCCCGTTACAATGAGCAGTTCTTC.

About this clonotype: This may be a read error: a much more frequent sequence differs by one nucleotide. The chain couples TRBV13 to TRBJ2-5; the D is unclear. V was cut by 0 bases and J by 3 bases, with 5 bases left in between. CDR1 and CDR2 (germline): PRHDT, FYEKMQ (reference sequence). The CDR3 has 13 amino acids. CDR3 sequence (DNA): TGTGCCAGCAGCTTAGGAAGTAAAGAGACCCAGTACTTC. Its protein product is CASSLGSKETQYF. Based on the CDR3 plus reference TRBV13 and TRBJ2-5, the full variable domain is AAGVIQSPRHLIKEKRETATLKCYPIPRHDTVYWYQQGPGQDPQFLISFYEKMQSDKGSIPDRFSAQQFSDYHSELNMSSLELGDSALYFCASSLGSKETQYFGPGTRLLVL.

This sequence joins TRBV27 and TRBJ2-7; 10 positions agree with TRBD1. The CDR3 extends over 15 amino acids. Germline CDR1 reads MNHEY; CDR2 reads SMNVEV (reference sequence). Trimming removed 6 bases from V and 5 bases from J; junction bases left unmatched: 10. Here the CDR3 reads CASRPLDRGRDEQYF. The DNA for the CDR3 is TGTGCCAGCAGACCCTTAGACAGGGGGCGGGACGAGCAGTACTTC.

This clonotype has at least ten counts. V gene TRBV7-9 combines with J gene TRBJ2-7; D perhaps matches TRBD1 (5 bases). From germline, CDR1 is SEHNR and CDR2 FQNEAQ (reference sequence). Trimming removed 3 bases from V and 13 bases from J, with 16 bases in between. The CDR3 is 12 residues long. The CDR3 spells CASSFAVAGPYF. The DNA for the CDR3 is TGTGCCAGCAGCTTCGCGGTGGCAGGGCCTTACTTC.

The sample holds many counts of this clonotype. CDR3 sequence (DNA): TGCAGCGTTGAGGGGACTGTCTATGGCTACACCTTC. This sequence encodes CSVEGTVYGYTF. This chain connects TRBV29-1 to TRBJ1-2; TRBD1 might be the D (5 bases). The germline V gene has CDR1 SQVTM and CDR2 ANQGSEA. Trimming pared 3 bases from V and 4 bases from J, leaving 9 bases between. The CDR3 runs 12 residues.

Concerning this clonotype itself: This is likely an artifact of a read error, given a far larger clone one base away. V and J are TRBV10-3 and TRBJ2-5; TRBD1 aligns across 7 bases. The CDR3 is made up of 15 amino acids. CDR1 and CDR2 (germline): ENHRY, SYGVKD. After removal of 2 bases from V and 11 bases from J, the junction contained 14 bases not matched to a gene. CDR3 amino acids: CAISEPGGVYNEQYF. In DNA, the CDR3 is TGTGCCATCAGTGAGCCAGGGGGAGTCTACAATGAGCAGTACTTC.

This clonotype was counted at least ten times. V usage is TRBV3-1 and J usage is TRBJ1-2, with D tentatively TRBD1 (5 bases). CDR1 is LGHDT, CDR2 YNNKEL, per germline (reference sequence). Trimming stripped 0 bases from V and 4 bases from J, with 15 bases between. This CDR3 spans 16 amino acids. This CDR3 reads CASSQDYRGGIYGYTF. Here the CDR3 DNA reads TGTGCCAGCAGCCAAGATTATCGGGGGGGAATCTATGGCTACACCTTC.

This clonotype has a count of ten or more. This CDR3 reads CASSQDGGAETQYF. CDR3 nucleotide sequence: TGCGCCAGCAGCCAGGACGGGGGGGCGGAGACCCAGTACTTC. V gene TRBV4-1 combines with J gene TRBJ2-5, with 8 nucleotides matching TRBD2. This CDR3 has 14 residues. V was pared by 3 bases and J by 5 bases, with 5 bases of the junction left unmatched. CDR1 MGHRA and CDR2 YSYEKL come from the germline V gene.